What follows is one T cell receptor (beta chain) and its context. Its matching antigen is unknown. The data are from a study of graft-versus-host responses after intestinal transplantation. Background on the study: All recipients were given anti-thymocyte globulin induction, and tacrolimus and steroids were then administered for approximately 3 years.

The study, taken as a whole, reports: Early after transplant, HvG declines were associated with peak levels of circulating GvH clones. Within allografts, high graft-versus-host to host-versus-graft clonal ratios were seen among patients with graft-donor T cell macrochimerism.

Profiling relied on immunoSEQ multiplex PCR, and the TCRdb table lists in-frame clones only, not all of them. This sample has over 120,000 clones, with about 90% found just once. V was pared by 6 bases and J by 5 bases, with 21 bases between. From germline, CDR1 is MNHEY and CDR2 SMNVEV (reference sequence). This CDR3 has 16 residues. This material consisted of unstimulated CD4+ T cells sorted from spleen or lymph node cells, taken before intestinal transplant. The chain joins TRBV27 to TRBJ2-3; TRBD1 or TRBD2 may be the D gene (5 bases each). The TCR was taken from a human donor who received an intestinal transplant. CDR3 nucleotides: TGTGCCAGCAGACTCCTACCGGGACCTTTGATAGATACGCAGTATTTT. It encodes CASRLLPGPLIDTQYF.